This note documents a single T cell receptor beta chain sequence. Its cognate antigen is unknown. Cyclophosphamide on days +3 and +4 followed busulfan-fludarabine conditioning and a marrow graft. This CDR3 has 16 residues. CDR1 is SGDLS and CDR2 is YYNGEE in the germline V gene. Trimming removed 1 base from V and 4 bases from J; junction bases left unmatched: 6. This sample stems from a study of T cells after posttransplantation cyclophosphamide. Profiling relied on immunoSEQ multiplex PCR, and the TCRdb table lists in-frame clones only, not all of them. The data contain some 17,000 clones, 85% to 95% of them singletons. Study-level findings and limits: After PTCy, TRB diversity resembled that of CNI/methotrexate controls. Blood and skin or GI T cell repertoires showed limited TRB overlap. Donor CD8+ memory clones often dominated recipient blood repertoires at later times.

This receptor was taken from a male patient over 55 who received an allogeneic stem cell transplant from a related donor and was CMV-positive. Some T cells may originate from the graft donor. The source material was CD4+ T cells sorted from blood, sampled after allogeneic stem cell transplant with posttransplant cyclophosphamide. The chain combines TRBV9 with TRBJ2-1, with TRBD2 identical over 9 bases. CDR3 coding DNA: TGTGCCAGCAGCGTAAGGGTAGCGGGGGTGTACAATGAGCAGTTCTTC. It translates to CASSVRVAGVYNEQFF.